Following are 8 T cell receptor beta chains from one sample sequenced in a study of blood T cell repertoires in COVID-19. TCRdb's table, derived via immunoSEQ multiplex PCR, lists solely in-frame clones and lacks some. The sample shows about 120,000 clones, around three quarters of them seen only once. The material sequenced was peripheral blood. The receptors stem from a woman aged 55 to 70 with acute or convalescent COVID-19.

The rearrangement joins TRBV11-3 to TRBJ2-7; D is unclear. Germline V gene sequence: CDR1 SGHNT, CDR2 YENEEA. Trimming left V 0 bases short and J 6 bases short, with 9 bases between. This CDR3 has 13 amino acids. The CDR3 sequence: CASSLDRRAEQYF. CDR3 nucleotide sequence: TGTGCCAGCAGCTTAGATCGAAGAGCCGAGCAGTACTTC.

V gene TRBV6-1 combines with J gene TRBJ2-3, with 14 bases that match TRBD2. This CDR3 comprises 16 residues. Germline-derived CDR1 and CDR2 are MNHNS and SASEGT. The V segment lost 3 bases and the J segment 2 bases; nucleotides outside the gene matches: 1. This CDR3 is CASSETSGGVTDTQYF. The CDR3 nucleotides read TGTGCCAGCAGTGAGACTAGCGGGGGGGTCACAGATACGCAGTATTTT.

This chain joins TRBV9 and TRBJ2-5, with a weak D call TRBD2 (6 bases). The germline V and J ends were trimmed by 2 bases and 4 bases, with 18 bases remaining between them. This CDR3 spans 16 amino acids. The V gene's germline CDR1 is SGDLS and CDR2 YYNGEE. The CDR3 is CASSVGGRGRGETQYF. As DNA, the CDR3 is TGTGCCAGCAGCGTGGGTGGTCGGGGGAGAGGAGAGACCCAGTACTTC.

The chain recombines TRBV18 with TRBJ1-6; D ambiguous. The CDR3 runs to 15 residues. Trimming took 2 bases from V and 7 from J, leaving 12 bases between them. Germline V gene data show CDR1 as KGHSH and CDR2 as LQKENI. The CDR3 is CASSPGGSRNSPLHF. CDR3 DNA: TGTGCCAGCTCACCAGGCGGGTCGAGGAATTCACCCCTCCACTTT.

The genes are TRBV11-2 and TRBJ1-5; 10 bases map to TRBD1. Trimming removed 5 bases from V and 16 bases from J; junction bases left unmatched: 14. The CDR3 runs 14 residues. Per the germline V gene, CDR1 is SGHAT and CDR2 is FQNNGV. CDR3 sequence (DNA): TGTGCCAGCAGCCATGGGACAGGGGACGGCTCTCGACATTTT. This gives the protein CASSHGTGDGSRHF. The complete variable domain, with remaining parts taken from reference TRBV11-2 and TRBJ1-5, reads EAGVAQSPRYKIIEKRQSVAFWCNPISGHATLYWYQQILGQGPKLLIQFQNNGVVDDSQLPKDRFSAERLKGVDSTLKIQPAKLEDSAVYLCASSHGTGDGSRHFGDGTRLSIL.

In this sample, this clone turned up a few times. The chain uses TRBV4-2 and TRBJ2-1, with a possible D match to TRBD2 (6 bases). The V gene lost 4 bases and the J gene lost 10 bases, with 17 bases spanning the gap. The CDR3 length is 14 residues. Germline values: CDR1 LGHNA, CDR2 YNFKEQ. CDR3 sequence (DNA): TGTGCCAGCAGCCTCCTCCTAGCGAAGGGAGAGCAGTTCTTC. Translating gives CASSLLLAKGEQFF.

The chain joins TRBV5-1 to TRBJ1-1; D is uncertain. With 3 bases removed from V and 3 bases from J, the gap between germline ends came to 12 bases. The CDR3 runs to 14 residues. Germline V gene lookup returns CDR1 SGHRS and CDR2 YFSETQ. The CDR3 region has the DNA TGCGCCAGCAGCTCACTCCCTGGTTACACTGAAGCTTTCTTT. Its translation: CASSSLPGYTEAFF.

This chain joins TRBV19 and TRBJ1-3; D is uncertain. V lost 7 bases and J lost 4, with 17 bases in between. CDR1 is LNHDA, CDR2 SQIVND, per germline (reference sequence). The CDR3 is 15 residues long. CDR3 in DNA: TGTGCCAGTAAGAGGGTTGCGCGATACGGAAACACCATATATTTT. It encodes CASKRVARYGNTIYF.